This is a list of T cell receptor beta chains from one sample in a study of CD8 T cells in ankylosing spondylitis. Via MiXCR, TCRdb re-called the 5' RACE reads, giving one row per CDR3 protein. The repertoire includes around 130,000 distinct CDR3 sequences, about 7% of them detected once, and 10% to 15% sits in the top ten. Sample: blood, either unsorted or a sorted T cell fraction (not recorded which). All receptors derive from a male donor with ankylosing spondylitis or in good health (not recorded which). Both conserved end residues are part of each CDR3. A D gene is named only where the DNA matches it firmly. Size tells how often a clone was seen (once, few, many) or the class of an expanded clone, and some rows leave it out.

j_gene,v_gene,abundance,d_gene,CDR3nt,CDR3aa
TRBJ2-5,TRBV5-1,many,TRBD1,TGCGCCAGCAGCCCCGGGGACAGGGGCCAAGAGACCCAGTACTTC,CASSPGDRGQETQYF
TRBJ2-5,TRBV10-3,many,.,TGTGCCATCGGCGAGGGTCTGGGAGAGACCCAGTACTTC,CAIGEGLGETQYF
TRBJ2-1,TRBV5-1,many,TRBD2,TGCGCCAGCCGGGGACTAGCGGGGTACAATGAGCAGTTCTTC,CASRGLAGYNEQFF
TRBJ1-5,TRBV5-1,many,.,TGCGCCAGCAGCCCGGACAACTATAGCAATCAGCCCCAGCATTTT,CASSPDNYSNQPQHF
TRBJ2-1,TRBV5-1,many,.,TGCGCCAGCAGCCTAAACCCCGGGACCAACTACAATGAGCAGTTCTTC,CASSLNPGTNYNEQFF
TRBJ2-1,TRBV2,many,TRBD2,TGTGCCAGCAGTGATGGACTAGCAATCAATGAGCAGTTCTTC,CASSDGLAINEQFF
TRBJ2-1,TRBV20-1,many,.,TGCAGTGCTAGGAAGGACCACAATGAGCAGTTCTTC,CSARKDHNEQFF
TRBJ2-1,TRBV15,many,.,TGTGCCACCAGCAGAGATCTAAAGTACAATGAGCAGTTCTTC,CATSRDLKYNEQFF
TRBJ2-6,TRBV27,many,.,TGTGCCAGCAGTTTATCGAGCGGTACTGGGGCCAACGTCCTGACTTTC,CASSLSSGTGANVLTF
TRBJ1-4,TRBV7-9,many,TRBD1,TGTGCCAGCAGCCCGGACAGGGGGCACCGACTGTTTTTT,CASSPDRGHRLFF
TRBJ2-3,TRBV3-1,.,TRBD1,TGTGCCAGCAGTCCCCAGGGACAGGGTTTTTCCCCCACAGATACGCAGTATTTT,CASSPQGQGFSPTDTQYF
TRBJ2-7,TRBV5-1,many,.,TGCGCCAGCAGCTTGGTTGGGGACGAGCAGTACTTC,CASSLVGDEQYF
TRBJ2-1,TRBV5-1,many,.,TGCGCCAGCAAAATGAACTGGGGCACGGGGGATGAGCAGTTCTTC,CASKMNWGTGDEQFF
TRBJ2-5,TRBV3-1,many,.,TGTGCCAGCAATCGGGGCCCTCAAGAGACCCAGTACTTC,CASNRGPQETQYF
TRBJ1-1,TRBV18,few,TRBD1,TGTGCCAGCTCACCGGGACAGGACACTGAAGCTTTCTTT,CASSPGQDTEAFF
TRBJ1-1,TRBV7-9,many,.,TGTGCCAGCAGCCAAGGACTGGAAGCTTTCTTT,CASSQGLEAFF
TRBJ1-1,TRBV5-1,many,TRBD1,TGCGCCAGCAGCTTCGCCGGACAGGCGTTCATGAACACTGAAGCTTTCTTT,CASSFAGQAFMNTEAFF
TRBJ2-5,TRBV3-1,many,.,TGTGCCAGCAGCGAGGGGGGGGGTGAAGAGACCCAGTACTTC,CASSEGGGEETQYF
TRBJ2-3,TRBV10-3,many,.,TGTGCCATCGGCGTCACAGATACGCAGTATTTT,CAIGVTDTQYF
TRBJ2-5,TRBV4-1,many,.,TGCGCCAGCAGCCAAGATCAAACTTCCCAAGAGACCCAGTACTTC,CASSQDQTSQETQYF
TRBJ2-7,TRBV5-1,.,.,TGCGCCAGCAGCTTGGGGGCGAACTACGAGCAGTACTTC,CASSLGANYEQYF
TRBJ1-2,TRBV5-1,.,.,TGCGCCAGCAGCTTTAGGGGAGGAGAGGATGGCTACACCTTC,CASSFRGGEDGYTF
TRBJ1-2,TRBV5-4,many,.,TGTGCCAGCAGCTCGCCCGAGATGGCCTATGGCTACACCTTC,CASSSPEMAYGYTF